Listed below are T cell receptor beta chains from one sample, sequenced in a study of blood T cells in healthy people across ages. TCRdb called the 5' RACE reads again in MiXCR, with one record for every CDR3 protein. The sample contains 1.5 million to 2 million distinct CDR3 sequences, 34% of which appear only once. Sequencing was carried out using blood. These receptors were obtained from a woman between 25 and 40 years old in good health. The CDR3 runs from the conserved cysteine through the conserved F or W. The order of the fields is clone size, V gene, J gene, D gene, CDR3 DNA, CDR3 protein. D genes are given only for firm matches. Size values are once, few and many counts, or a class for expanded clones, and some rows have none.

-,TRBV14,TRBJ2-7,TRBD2,TGTGCCAGCAGCCTGGGACTAGCGTGGCCCTACGAGCAGTACTTC,CASSLGLAWPYEQYF
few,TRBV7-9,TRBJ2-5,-,TGTGCCAGCAGCTTAGGGGCTGACTACCAAGAGACCCAGTACTTC,CASSLGADYQETQYF
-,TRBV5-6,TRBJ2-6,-,TGTGCCAGCAGCTTCCCGGGTGGGGCCAACGTCCTGACTTTC,CASSFPGGANVLTF
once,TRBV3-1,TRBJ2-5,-,TGTGCCAGCAGCCAGGGGACCCCCGCCCAGTACTTC,CASSQGTPAQYF
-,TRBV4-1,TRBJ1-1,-,TGCGCCGGCAGCCGTGGGCAGCTCGAGAGCACTGAAGCTTTCTTT,CAGSRGQLESTEAFF
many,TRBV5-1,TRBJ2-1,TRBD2,TGCGCCAGCAGAAACGGACTAGTTGATGAGCAGTTCTTC,CASRNGLVDEQFF
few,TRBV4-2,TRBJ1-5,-,TGTGCCAGCAGCCAAGAAGTGACTTCAGGGCCGGGCTATAGCAATCAGCCCCAGCATTTT,CASSQEVTSGPGYSNQPQHF
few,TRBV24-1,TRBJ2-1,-,TGTGCCACCAGTGATCCCGAGTCAGCCACCAATGAGCAGTTCTTC,CATSDPESATNEQFF
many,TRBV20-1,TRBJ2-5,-,TGCAGTGCTACGGACAGCCAGTTCGCAACGAAAGAGACCCAGTACTTC,CSATDSQFATKETQYF
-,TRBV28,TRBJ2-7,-,TGTGCCAGCAGTCGGGCGAACGAGCAGTACTTC,CASSRANEQYF
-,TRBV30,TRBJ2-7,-,TGTGCCTGGAGACCAGCAGCTCGATTAGGGGAGCAGTACTTC,CAWRPAARLGEQYF
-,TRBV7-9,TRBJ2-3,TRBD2,TGTGCCAGCAGCTTTCGCGGGGGGGCCCCCGATACGCAGTATTTT,CASSFRGGAPDTQYF
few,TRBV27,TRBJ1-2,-,TGTGCCAGCAGTTCGAGGGACGGGCCAACCTATGGCTACACCTTC,CASSSRDGPTYGYTF
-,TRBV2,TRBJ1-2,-,TGTGCCAGCAGAAAAGGGGCAGGTACTATTATATCGAATGGCTATGGCTACACCTTC,CASRKGAGTIISNGYGYTF
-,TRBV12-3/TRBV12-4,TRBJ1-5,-,TGTGCCAGCAGCCCATCCGGACAGCATAGCAATCAGCCCCAGCATTTT,CASSPSGQHSNQPQHF
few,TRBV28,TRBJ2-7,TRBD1,TGTGCCAGCAGTTTACAAGGGCTGACAGGGGCCTCTGTCTCAAAGCAGTACTTC,CASSLQGLTGASVSKQYF
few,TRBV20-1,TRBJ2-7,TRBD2,TGCAGTGCTAGAGATCATGTTAGCGGGAGTGGGTTGACCGGCGAGCAGTACTTC,CSARDHVSGSGLTGEQYF
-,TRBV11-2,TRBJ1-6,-,TGTGCCAGCAGCCCTTTGGGGGCGGAAGATTCACCCCTCCACTTT,CASSPLGAEDSPLHF
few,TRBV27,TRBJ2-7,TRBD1,TGTGCCAGCAGCATACAGGGGGCTGGTTACGAGCAGTACTTC,CASSIQGAGYEQYF
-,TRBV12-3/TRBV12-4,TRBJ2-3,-,TGTGCCAGCAATCGGGGACTGGCAGATGCGCAGTATTTT,CASNRGLADAQYF
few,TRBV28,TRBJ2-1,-,TGTGCCAGCAGTTTACTTTCGGGGCAGGGGTATAATGAGCAGTTCTTC,CASSLLSGQGYNEQFF
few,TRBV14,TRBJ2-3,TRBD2,TGTGCCAGCAGCCATGCTTTCGGGAGGGGGAACACAGATACGCAGTATTTT,CASSHAFGRGNTDTQYF
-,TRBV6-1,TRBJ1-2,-,TGTGCCAACAGTGAAGCGTCGGGGGCGCGGTTCTATGGCTACACCTTC,CANSEASGARFYGYTF
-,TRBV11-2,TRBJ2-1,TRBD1,TGTGCCAGCAGCTTACGACGGGACAGTCTCAACAATGAGCAGTTCTTC,CASSLRRDSLNNEQFF
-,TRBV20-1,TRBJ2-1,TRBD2,TGCAGTGCTGTTGGGACTAGCGGGGGATCCGAGCAGTTCTTC,CSAVGTSGGSEQFF
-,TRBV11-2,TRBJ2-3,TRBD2,TGTGCCAGCGGTAAGACTAGCGGGCGTTCCACAGATACGCAGTATTTT,CASGKTSGRSTDTQYF
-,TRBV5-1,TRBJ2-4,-,TGCGCCAGCAGCTTGGAAGGAATGGCCAAAAACATTCAGTACTTC,CASSLEGMAKNIQYF
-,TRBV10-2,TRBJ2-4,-,TGCGCCAGCAAGGCGGCAGGGGTTGAAAACATTCAGTACTTC,CASKAAGVENIQYF
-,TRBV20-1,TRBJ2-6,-,TGCAGTGCAAGACGGATTACAGTCTCTGGGGCCAACGTCCTGACTTTC,CSARRITVSGANVLTF
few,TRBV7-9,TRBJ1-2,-,TGTGCCAGCAGCTTAGATGAAAGGAGGCCTACTAACTATGGCTACACCTTC,CASSLDERRPTNYGYTF
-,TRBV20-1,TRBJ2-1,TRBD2,TGCAGTCCCACGAAGGGACTAGCGGGAGCTAACAATGAGCAGTTCTTT,CSPTKGLAGANNEQFF